This T cell receptor beta chain is from a study of beta chain features in type 1 diabetes. The overall study: Examined across all samples were about 110,000,000 sorted cells. Study findings and constraints: Possibly, sequencing cDNA over-represented cells that had high TCR expression levels. TCRB CDR3 length was moderately but significantly reduced in all four CD4+ subsets of Type 1 diabetes patients.

The entirety of the isolated RNA underwent reverse transcription, so expressed TCRB transcripts were sequenced. Profiled with immunoSEQ multiplex PCR; TCRdb holds only in-frame clones, not every one. The table lists around 340,000 clones, around 9.3% of them singletons. The CDR3 is 15 amino acids. Germline trimming cut 1 base from V and 2 bases from J; bases unmatched to any gene: 3. Germline V lookup: CDR1 SGHRS, CDR2 YFSETQ. A word on this clone: Its antigen is unknown.

The sequenced material came from central memory CD4+ T cells from blood. The J gene is TRBJ1-3, the V gene TRBV5-1; TRBD1 matches at 7 bases. The clonotype originates from a man between 25 and 39 years old with type 1 diabetes. The DNA for the CDR3 is TGCGCCAGCAGCTTGTCCGGGACAGCTGGAAACACCATATATTTT. This sequence encodes CASSLSGTAGNTIYF.